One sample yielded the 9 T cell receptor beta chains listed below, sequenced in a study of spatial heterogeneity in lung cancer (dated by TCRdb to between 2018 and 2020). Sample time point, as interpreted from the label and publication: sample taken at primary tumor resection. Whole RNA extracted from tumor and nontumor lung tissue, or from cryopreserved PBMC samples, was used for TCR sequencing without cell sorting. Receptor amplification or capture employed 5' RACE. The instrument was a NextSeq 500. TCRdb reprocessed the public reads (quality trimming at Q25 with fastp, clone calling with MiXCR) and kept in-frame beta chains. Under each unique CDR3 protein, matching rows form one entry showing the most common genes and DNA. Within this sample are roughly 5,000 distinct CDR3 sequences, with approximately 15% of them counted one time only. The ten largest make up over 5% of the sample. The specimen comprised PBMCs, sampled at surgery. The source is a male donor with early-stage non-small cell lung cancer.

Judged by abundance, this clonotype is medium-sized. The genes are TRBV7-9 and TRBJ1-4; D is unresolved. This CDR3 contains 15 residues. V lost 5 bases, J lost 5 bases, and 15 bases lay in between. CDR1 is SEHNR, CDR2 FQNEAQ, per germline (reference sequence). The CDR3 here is CASSPMAELNEKLFF. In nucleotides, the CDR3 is TGTGCCAGCAGCCCCATGGCAGAGTTGAATGAAAAACTGTTTTTT.

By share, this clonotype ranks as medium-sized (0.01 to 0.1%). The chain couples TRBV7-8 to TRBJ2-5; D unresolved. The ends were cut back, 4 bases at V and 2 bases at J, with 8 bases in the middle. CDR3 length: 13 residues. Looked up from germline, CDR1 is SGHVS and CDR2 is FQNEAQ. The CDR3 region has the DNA TGTGCCAGCAGCTACGCTCGGCAAGAGACCCAGTACTTC. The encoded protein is CASSYARQETQYF.

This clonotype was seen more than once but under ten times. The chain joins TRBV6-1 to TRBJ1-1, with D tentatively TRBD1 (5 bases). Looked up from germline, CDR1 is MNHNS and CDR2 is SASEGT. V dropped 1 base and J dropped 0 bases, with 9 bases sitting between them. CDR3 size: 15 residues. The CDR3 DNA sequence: TGTGCCAGCAGTGAAGGGGGGGTTATGAACACTGAAGCTTTCTTT. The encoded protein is CASSEGGVMNTEAFF.

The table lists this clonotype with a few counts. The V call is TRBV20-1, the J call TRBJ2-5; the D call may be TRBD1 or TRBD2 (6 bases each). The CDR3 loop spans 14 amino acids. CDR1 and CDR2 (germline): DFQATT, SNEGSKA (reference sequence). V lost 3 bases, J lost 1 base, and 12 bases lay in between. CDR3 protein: CSASPPGAQETQYF. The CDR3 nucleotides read TGCAGTGCTAGCCCCCCGGGGGCCCAAGAGACCCAGTACTTC.

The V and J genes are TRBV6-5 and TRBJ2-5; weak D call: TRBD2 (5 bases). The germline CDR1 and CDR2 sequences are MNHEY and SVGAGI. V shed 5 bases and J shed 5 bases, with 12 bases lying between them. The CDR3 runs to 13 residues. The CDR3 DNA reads TGTGCCAGCAGTCGGGAAGGACCTGAGACCCAGTACTTC. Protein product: CASSREGPETQYF.

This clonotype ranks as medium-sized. The CDR3 reads CSARTVTSGGYRYEQYF. In DNA, the CDR3 is TGCAGTGCTAGAACTGTGACTAGCGGGGGTTATCGCTACGAGCAGTACTTC. The rearrangement uses TRBV20-1 and TRBJ2-7; 12 nucleotides line up with TRBD2. The CDR3 is 17 residues long. Germline V lookup: CDR1 DFQATT, CDR2 SNEGSKA (reference sequence). V trimming: 2 bases; J trimming: 3 bases; junction bases outside the gene matches: 11.

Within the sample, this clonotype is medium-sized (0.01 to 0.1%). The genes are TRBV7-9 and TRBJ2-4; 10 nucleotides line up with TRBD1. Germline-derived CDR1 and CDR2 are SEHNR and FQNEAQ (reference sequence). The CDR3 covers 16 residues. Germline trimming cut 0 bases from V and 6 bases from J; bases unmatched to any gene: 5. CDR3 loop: CASSLALGQGPNIQYF. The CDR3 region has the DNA TGTGCCAGCAGCTTAGCTTTGGGACAGGGGCCAAACATTCAGTACTTC.

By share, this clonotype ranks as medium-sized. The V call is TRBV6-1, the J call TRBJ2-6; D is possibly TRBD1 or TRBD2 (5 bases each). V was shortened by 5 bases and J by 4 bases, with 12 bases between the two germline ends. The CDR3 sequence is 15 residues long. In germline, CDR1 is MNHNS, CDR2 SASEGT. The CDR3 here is CASSSGPAGANVLTF. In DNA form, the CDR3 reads TGTGCCAGCAGTTCGGGACCCGCCGGGGCCAACGTCCTGACTTTC.

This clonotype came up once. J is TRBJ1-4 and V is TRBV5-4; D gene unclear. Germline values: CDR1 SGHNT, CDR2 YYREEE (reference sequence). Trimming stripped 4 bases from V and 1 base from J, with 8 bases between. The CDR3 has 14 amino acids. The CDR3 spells CASSPRQTNEKLFF. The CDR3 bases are TGTGCCAGCAGCCCGAGGCAAACTAATGAAAAACTGTTTTTT.